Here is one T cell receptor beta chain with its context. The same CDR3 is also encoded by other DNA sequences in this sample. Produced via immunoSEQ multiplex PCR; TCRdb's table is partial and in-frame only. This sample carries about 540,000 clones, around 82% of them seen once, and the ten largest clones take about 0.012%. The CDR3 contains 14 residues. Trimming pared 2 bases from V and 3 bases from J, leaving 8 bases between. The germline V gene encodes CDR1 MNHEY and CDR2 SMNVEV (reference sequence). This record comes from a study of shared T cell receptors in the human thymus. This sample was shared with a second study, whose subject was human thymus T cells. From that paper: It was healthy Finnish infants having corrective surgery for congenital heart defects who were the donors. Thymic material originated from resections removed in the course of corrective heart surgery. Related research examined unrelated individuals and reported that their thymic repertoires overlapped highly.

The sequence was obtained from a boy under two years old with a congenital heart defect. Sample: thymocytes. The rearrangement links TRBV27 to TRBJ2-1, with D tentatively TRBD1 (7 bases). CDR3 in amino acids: CASSLQGGYNEQFF. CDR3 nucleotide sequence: TGTGCCAGCAGTTTACAGGGGGGCTACAATGAGCAGTTCTTC.